A single sample gave rise to the 20 T cell receptor beta chains below, sequenced in a study of blood T cell repertoires in COVID-19. This table comes from immunoSEQ multiplex PCR, and its TCRdb copy is limited to in-frame clones, with some not included. The sample has 310,000 or so clones; 89% are singletons. Specimen: peripheral blood. These receptors were taken from a young man who had recovered from COVID-19.

The chain employs TRBV5-1 and TRBJ2-7; 7 nucleotides line up with TRBD1. This CDR3 is 14 amino acids long. CDR1 and CDR2 (germline): SGHRS, YFSETQ. Losses at the gene ends were 4 bases for V and 3 bases for J; bases not matched to a gene: 7. CDR3 DNA: TGCGCCAGCAGCCCATGGGACAGCCTCTACGAGCAGTACTTC. It encodes CASSPWDSLYEQYF.

CDR3 nucleotide sequence: TGCGCCAGCAGCTTGGATGGGACAGGGGTTGACGAGCAGTACTTC. Its protein product is CASSLDGTGVDEQYF. This chain links TRBV5-1 with TRBJ2-7; 10 nucleotides agree with TRBD1. The germline V gene has CDR1 SGHRS and CDR2 YFSETQ. V gave up 0 bases and J gave up 5 bases; unmatched junction bases: 5. This CDR3 is built from 15 residues.

The chain joins TRBV3-1 (or the pseudogene TRBV3-2) to TRBJ1-6, with 7 bases lining up with TRBD1. With 2 bases clipped from V and 14 bases from J, the junction kept 12 bases outside the gene matches. Germline V gene lookup returns CDR1 LGHDT and CDR2 YNNKEL (reference sequence). This CDR3 has 15 amino acids. CDR3 residues: CASSQTAGGQGALHF. CDR3 nucleotides: TGTGCCAGCAGCCAAACCGCGGGAGGCCAGGGGGCCCTCCACTTT.

For the CDR3, the DNA is TGTGCCAGCAGCCAAGATCGAGGCGGGAGCGTCTACGAGCAGTACTTC. It translates to CASSQDRGGSVYEQYF. The rearrangement uses TRBV3-1 (or the pseudogene TRBV3-2) and TRBJ2-7; 7 bases match TRBD2. CDR1 LGHDT and CDR2 YNNKEL come from the germline V gene (reference sequence). The CDR3 has 16 amino acids. Trimming removed 0 bases from V and 3 bases from J; junction bases left unmatched: 8.

This chain links TRBV19 with TRBJ2-1, with D possibly being TRBD2 (6 bases). CDR1 and CDR2 from the germline V gene are LNHDA and SQIVND (reference sequence). The CDR3 contains 18 residues. Trimming stripped 4 bases from V and 8 bases from J, with 27 bases between. The CDR3 region has the DNA TGTGCCAGTAGTACCAAGGTTGGAGCGGGCACCCTTCGGGATGAGCAGTTCTTC. Its protein is CASSTKVGAGTLRDEQFF.

This clone was seen a handful of times. The gene calls are TRBV10-2 and TRBJ2-1; D remains ambiguous. Deletions cut 3 bases from V and 7 bases from J, with 10 bases between. The CDR3 contains 13 residues. CDR1 and CDR2 from the germline V gene are WSHSY and SAAADI. The CDR3 DNA is TGCGCCAGCAGTGACGAAACTAAGAATGAGCAGTTCTTC. As protein: CASSDETKNEQFF.

The genes are TRBV11-3 and TRBJ1-1; TRBD1 matches at 9 bases. Germline V gives CDR1 SGHNT, CDR2 YENEEA. The CDR3 sequence is 12 residues long. V lost 4 bases to trimming and J lost 7 bases; unmatched junction nucleotides: 1. As DNA, the CDR3 is TGTGCCAGCAGCTCGACAGGGGGTGAAGCTTTCTTT. Protein: CASSSTGGEAFF.

The chain uses TRBV6-2 or TRBV6-3 and TRBJ1-5, with D perhaps TRBD1 (5 bases). Germline values: CDR1 MNHEY, CDR2 SVGEGT. Between the trimmed V and J ends, which lost 2 bases and 1 base, there was a span of 15 bases. The CDR3 is made up of 17 amino acids. CDR3 region: CASSYPTGGISNQPQHF. CDR3 nucleotide sequence: TGTGCCAGCAGTTACCCCACGGGGGGGATCAGCAATCAGCCCCAGCATTTT.

The V call is TRBV27, the J call TRBJ2-1; D not resolved. Germline V gene data show CDR1 as MNHEY and CDR2 as SMNVEV (reference sequence). V was shortened by 4 bases and J by 6 bases, with 4 bases between the two germline ends. This CDR3 is built from 11 residues. CDR3 sequence reads: CASSSINEQFF. As DNA, the CDR3 is TGTGCCAGCAGTTCCATCAATGAGCAGTTCTTC.

The rearrangement joins TRBV10-3 to TRBJ1-4; 8 positions match TRBD1. Per the germline V gene, CDR1 is ENHRY and CDR2 is SYGVKD. J was trimmed by 6 bases and V by 0 bases; bases with no gene match: 9. This CDR3 spans 17 amino acids. CDR3 sequence reads: CAISESSLGQVYEKLFF. The DNA of the CDR3 is TGTGCCATCAGTGAGTCGAGTTTGGGACAGGTATATGAAAAACTGTTTTTT.

The chain has TRBV4-3 and TRBJ1-4, with D perhaps matching TRBD1 (5 bases). Trimming left V 5 bases short and J 7 bases short, with 14 bases between. CDR1 and CDR2 (germline): LGHNA, YSLEER. This CDR3 comprises 14 residues. CDR3 sequence reads: CASSKWQGGEKLFF. CDR3 coding DNA: TGCGCCAGCAGCAAATGGCAGGGAGGTGAAAAACTGTTTTTT.

The chain uses TRBV7-2 and TRBJ2-2; D remains unclear. Trimming shortened V by 5 bases and J by 1 base, and 5 bases separated the two germline ends. This CDR3 is built from 13 residues. Germline V gives CDR1 SGHTA, CDR2 FQGNSA. Here the CDR3 DNA reads TGTGCCAGCAGCGCGCAGAACACCGGGGAGCTGTTTTTT. Protein sequence: CASSAQNTGELFF.

J is TRBJ1-3 and V is TRBV6-1; 12 nucleotides line up with TRBD1. This CDR3 is built from 18 residues. J gave up 0 bases and V 4 bases, and 7 bases lay outside the gene matches. The germline CDR1 and CDR2 sequences are MNHNS and SASEGT. The chain's CDR3 is CASSGGDRGRDSGNTIYF. The CDR3 DNA sequence: TGTGCCAGCAGTGGGGGGGACAGGGGGCGCGACTCTGGAAACACCATATATTTT.

This rearrangement joins TRBV11-2 to TRBJ1-1; weak D call: TRBD1 (6 bases). The CDR3 totals 16 residues. Between the trimmed V and J ends, which lost 4 bases and 5 bases, there was a span of 20 bases. From germline, CDR1 is SGHAT and CDR2 FQNNGV. The CDR3 nucleotides are TGTGCCAGCAGCTCCTCATATACCGACAGGAAGACTGAAGCTTTCTTT. Translation gives CASSSSYTDRKTEAFF.

The chain employs TRBV4-2 and TRBJ2-2; 12 nucleotides agree with TRBD2. From germline, CDR1 is LGHNA and CDR2 YNFKEQ. The J segment lost 3 bases and the V segment lost 4 bases, leaving 12 bases of the junction unmatched. The CDR3 extends over 19 amino acids. The CDR3 coding sequence is TGTGCCAGCAGCCCACTCATAGCTGGGACTAGCGGGCACACCGGGGAGCTGTTTTTT. It codes for CASSPLIAGTSGHTGELFF.

The V gene is TRBV7-9, the J gene TRBJ2-7, with unresolved D. The CDR3 sequence is 15 residues long. The V end lost 5 bases, the J end lost 3 bases, and 17 bases lay between the germline ends. Germline V gene data show CDR1 as SEHNR and CDR2 as FQNEAQ (reference sequence). This CDR3 is CASSREESYHYEQYF. DNA of the CDR3: TGTGCCAGCAGCCGCGAGGAGTCCTACCACTACGAGCAGTACTTC.

The genes are TRBV5-1 and TRBJ2-2; 10 positions agree with TRBD2. The length of the CDR3 is 15 residues. Germline V gene data show CDR1 as SGHRS and CDR2 as YFSETQ. V was pared by 3 bases and J by 1 base, with 0 bases of the junction left unmatched. CDR3 sequence: CASSSSGGNTGELFF. For the CDR3, the DNA is TGCGCCAGCAGCTCTAGCGGGGGGAACACCGGGGAGCTGTTTTTT. Complete variable domain (other parts from reference TRBV5-1 and TRBJ2-2): KAGVTQTPRYLIKTRGQQVTLSCSPISGHRSVSWYQQTPGQGLQFLFEYFSETQRNKGNFPGRFSGRQFSNSRSEMNVSTLELGDSALYLCASSSSGGNTGELFFGEGSRLTVL.

V usage is TRBV18 and J usage is TRBJ1-1, with D perhaps matching TRBD1 (5 bases). The CDR3 loop spans 16 amino acids. Germline assignment: CDR1 KGHSH and CDR2 LQKENI. V was clipped by 2 bases and J by 5 bases, with 18 bases between them. CDR3 in amino acids: CASSPREGVVWTEAFF. The CDR3 nucleotides are TGTGCCAGCTCACCAAGGGAAGGGGTGGTTTGGACTGAAGCTTTCTTT.

The genes are TRBV9 and TRBJ2-2, with D hard to call. There are 15 residues in the CDR3. Trimming took 1 base from V and 0 from J, leaving 7 bases between them. CDR1 and CDR2 (germline): SGDLS, YYNGEE. The CDR3, as DNA: TGTGCCAGCAGCGTATTGGCAGCGAACACCGGGGAGCTGTTTTTT. Protein product: CASSVLAANTGELFF.

J is TRBJ1-4 and V is TRBV5-1; TRBD1 agrees at 7 bases. The CDR3 runs to 15 residues. J gave up 7 bases and V 0 bases, and 6 bases lay outside the gene matches. From germline, CDR1 is SGHRS and CDR2 YFSETQ. The CDR3 is CASSLVGRGSEKLFF. Written as DNA, the CDR3 is TGCGCCAGCAGCTTGGTTGGCAGGGGGAGTGAAAAACTGTTTTTT.